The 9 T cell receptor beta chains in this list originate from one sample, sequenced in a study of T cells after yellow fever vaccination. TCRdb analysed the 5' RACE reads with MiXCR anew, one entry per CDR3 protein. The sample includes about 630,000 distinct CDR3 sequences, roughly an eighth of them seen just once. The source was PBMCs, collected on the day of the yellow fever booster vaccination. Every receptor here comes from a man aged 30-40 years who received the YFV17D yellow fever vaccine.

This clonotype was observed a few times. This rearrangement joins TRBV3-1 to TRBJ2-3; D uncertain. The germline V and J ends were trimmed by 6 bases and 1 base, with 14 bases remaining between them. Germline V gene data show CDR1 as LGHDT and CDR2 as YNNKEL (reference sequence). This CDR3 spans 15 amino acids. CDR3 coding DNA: TGTGCCAGCAGTTCCCGGGTCAAGGGCACAGATACGCAGTATTTT. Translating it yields CASSSRVKGTDTQYF.

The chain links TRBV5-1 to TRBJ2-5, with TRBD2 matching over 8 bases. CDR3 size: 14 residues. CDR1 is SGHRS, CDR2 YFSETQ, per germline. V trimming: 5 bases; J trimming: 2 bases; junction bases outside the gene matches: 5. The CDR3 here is CASSGEREQETQYF. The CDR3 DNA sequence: TGCGCCAGCAGTGGAGAGCGGGAGCAAGAGACCCAGTACTTC. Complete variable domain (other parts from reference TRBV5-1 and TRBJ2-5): KAGVTQTPRYLIKTRGQQVTLSCSPISGHRSVSWYQQTPGQGLQFLFEYFSETQRNKGNFPGRFSGRQFSNSRSEMNVSTLELGDSALYLCASSGEREQETQYFGPGTRLLVL.

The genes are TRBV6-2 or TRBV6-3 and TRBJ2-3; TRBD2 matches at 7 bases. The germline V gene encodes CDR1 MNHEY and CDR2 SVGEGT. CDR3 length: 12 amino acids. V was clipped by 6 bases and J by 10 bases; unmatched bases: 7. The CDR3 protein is CASSTRDYAQYF. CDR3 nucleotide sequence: TGTGCCAGCAGCACCCGGGACTACGCGCAGTATTTT.

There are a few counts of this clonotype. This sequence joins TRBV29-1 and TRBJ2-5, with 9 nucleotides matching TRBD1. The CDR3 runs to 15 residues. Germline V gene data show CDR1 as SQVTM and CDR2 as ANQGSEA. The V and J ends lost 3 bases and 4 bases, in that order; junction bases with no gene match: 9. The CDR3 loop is CSVEGEQGAGETQYF. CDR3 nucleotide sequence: TGCAGCGTTGAGGGGGAACAGGGGGCCGGAGAGACCCAGTACTTC.

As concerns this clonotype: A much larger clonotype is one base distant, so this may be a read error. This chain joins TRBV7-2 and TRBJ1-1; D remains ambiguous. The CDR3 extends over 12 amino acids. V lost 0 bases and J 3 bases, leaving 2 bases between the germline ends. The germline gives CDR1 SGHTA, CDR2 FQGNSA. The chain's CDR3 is CASSLAYTEAFF. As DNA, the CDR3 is TGTGCCAGCAGCTTAGCCTACACTGAAGCTTTCTTT. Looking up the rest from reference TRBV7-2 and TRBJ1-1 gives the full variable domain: GAGVSQSPSNKVTEKGKDVELRCDPISGHTALYWYRQSLGQGLEFLIYFQGNSAPDKSGLPSDRFSAERTGGSVSTLTIQRTQQEDSAVYLCASSLAYTEAFFGQGTRLTVV.

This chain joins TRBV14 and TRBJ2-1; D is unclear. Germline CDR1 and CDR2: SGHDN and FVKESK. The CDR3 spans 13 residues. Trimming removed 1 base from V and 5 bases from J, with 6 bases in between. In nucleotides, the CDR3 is TGTGCCAGCAGCCAAGTAGTTGACAATGAGCAGTTCTTC. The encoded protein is CASSQVVDNEQFF.

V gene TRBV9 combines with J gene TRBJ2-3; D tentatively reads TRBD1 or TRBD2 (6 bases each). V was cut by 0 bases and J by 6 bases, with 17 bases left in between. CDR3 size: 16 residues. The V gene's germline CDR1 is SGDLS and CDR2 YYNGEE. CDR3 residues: CASSVAEGDWSDTQYF. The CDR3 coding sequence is TGTGCCAGCAGCGTAGCAGAGGGGGACTGGTCGGATACGCAGTATTTT.

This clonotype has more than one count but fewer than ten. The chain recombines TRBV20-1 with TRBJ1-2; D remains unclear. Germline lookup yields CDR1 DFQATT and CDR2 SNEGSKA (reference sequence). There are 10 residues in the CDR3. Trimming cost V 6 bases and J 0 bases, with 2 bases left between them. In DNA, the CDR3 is TGCAGTGCCCCTAACTATGGCTACACCTTC. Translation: CSAPNYGYTF.

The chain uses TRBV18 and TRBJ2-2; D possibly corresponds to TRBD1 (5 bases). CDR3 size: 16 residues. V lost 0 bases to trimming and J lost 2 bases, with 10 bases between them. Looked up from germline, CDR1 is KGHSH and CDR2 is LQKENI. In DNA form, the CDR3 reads TGTGCCAGCTCACCACCTCGACAGCCCAACACCGGGGAGCTGTTTTTT. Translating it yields CASSPPRQPNTGELFF.